The TCR beta chain under discussion was sequenced for a study of shared clonotypes between healthy human individuals. Under the authors' procedure: Without quality scores, immunoSEQ junctional reads could not be filtered like full-length reads. The protocol was immunoSEQ multiplex PCR, while the TCRdb copy is restricted to in-frame clones and leaves out a portion. That table is the source of V, J and clone size, and D and trimming were worked out from the DNA. Among about 600,000 clones listed, 70% to 80% were seen once. With 4 bases clipped from V and 6 bases from J, the junction kept 6 bases outside the gene matches. The CDR3 has 16 amino acids. Per the germline V gene, CDR1 is SNHLY and CDR2 is FYNNEI.

This chain joins TRBV2 and TRBJ2-1, with 13 bases matching TRBD2. The material sequenced was PBMCs. This TCR was sampled from a woman in her thirties or forties in good health. Some clones in this sample may be carry-over from other donors' samples. The CDR3 spells CASSGQWTSGGNEQFF. CDR3 sequence (DNA): TGTGCCAGCAGTGGACAATGGACTAGCGGGGGCAATGAGCAGTTCTTC.